Listed here are 22 T cell receptor beta chains from one sample, sequenced in a study of shared clonotypes between healthy human individuals. Sequencing was performed with immunoSEQ multiplex PCR; in TCRdb, only in-frame clones are kept and a portion is missing. The table has some 2.1 million clones, about 95% seen once. Sequences were obtained from naive CD4+ T cells sorted from blood. Subset defined: CD45RA+ positively selected. The origin of the receptors is a man in his late teens or twenties in good health.

The V and J genes are TRBV6-1 and TRBJ2-3; 8 bases align to TRBD2. Germline CDR1 MNHNS, CDR2 SASEGT. The CDR3 has 16 residues. V shed 6 bases and J 2 bases; nucleotides not matched to a gene: 10. CDR3 nucleotides: TGTGCCAGCAGGGAAAGCGGGAGCCGGGTCACAGATACGCAGTATTTT. This encodes CASRESGSRVTDTQYF.

The rearrangement joins TRBV4-1 to TRBJ2-3; D assignment may be TRBD1 or TRBD2 (5 bases each). V lost 1 base to trimming and J lost 2 bases, with 10 bases between them. The CDR3 spans 15 residues. CDR1 is MGHRA and CDR2 is YSYEKL in the germline V gene. The CDR3, as DNA: TGCGCCAGCAGCCAAGGGCAGGGAGTCACAGATACGCAGTATTTT. As protein: CASSQGQGVTDTQYF.

The chain employs TRBV19 and TRBJ2-3, with 9 bases identical to TRBD2. This CDR3 region has 17 residues. CDR1 is LNHDA, CDR2 SQIVND, per germline (reference sequence). With V trimmed by 5 bases and J by 2 bases, 11 bases remained unmatched. CDR3 in DNA: TGTGCCAGTAGTTCCCAATGGACTAGCGCATACACAGATACGCAGTATTTT. It is translated as CASSSQWTSAYTDTQYF. Supplemented by reference TRBV19 and TRBJ2-3, the full variable domain reads DGGITQSPKYLFRKEGQNVTLSCEQNLNHDAMYWYRQDPGQGLRLIYYSQIVNDFQKGDIAEGYSVSREKKESFPLTVTSAQKNPTAFYLCASSSQWTSAYTDTQYFGPGTRLTVL.

The J gene is TRBJ1-1, the V gene TRBV4-1; 8 nucleotides line up with TRBD1. The length of the CDR3 is 15 residues. CDR1 and CDR2 from the germline V gene are MGHRA and YSYEKL. J lost 5 bases, V lost 0 bases, and 5 bases had no gene match. CDR3 loop: CASSQESQGVTEAFF. CDR3 DNA sequence: TGCGCCAGCAGCCAAGAATCACAGGGGGTGACTGAAGCTTTCTTT.

The chain combines TRBV13 with TRBJ2-7; 8 nucleotides align to TRBD2. The V gene's germline CDR1 is PRHDT and CDR2 FYEKMQ (reference sequence). Germline trimming cut 1 base from V and 3 bases from J; bases unmatched to any gene: 2. There are 14 residues in the CDR3. CDR3 sequence reads: CASSLVLAVYEQYF. The CDR3 DNA is TGTGCCAGCAGCTTAGTACTAGCGGTCTACGAGCAGTACTTC.

The chain is built from TRBV2 and TRBJ2-7; 9 bases match TRBD1. Trimming took 2 bases from V and 2 from J; bases not matched to a gene: 4. The CDR3 totals 15 residues. CDR1 SNHLY and CDR2 FYNNEI come from the germline V gene. This CDR3 reads CASSETRQGAYEQYF. CDR3 nucleotides: TGTGCCAGCAGTGAAACTCGACAGGGGGCCTACGAGCAGTACTTC.

V is TRBV19 and J is TRBJ2-7; TRBD1 matches at 10 bases. This CDR3 spans 15 amino acids. Germline values: CDR1 LNHDA, CDR2 SQIVND (reference sequence). The junction had 7 bases not matched to a gene; V was cut back by 3 bases and J by 5 bases. This CDR3 is CASSIPGQGINEQYF. CDR3 coding DNA: TGTGCCAGTAGTATCCCGGGACAGGGGATCAACGAGCAGTACTTC.

This chain uses TRBV6-5 with TRBJ2-5; 8 nucleotides align to TRBD2. Looked up from germline, CDR1 is MNHEY and CDR2 is SVGAGI. After removal of 6 bases from V and 5 bases from J, the junction contained 8 bases not matched to a gene. This CDR3 contains 14 residues. The CDR3 nucleotides are TGTGCCAGCAGCCCAGGGGCTAGCGGGGAGACCCAGTACTTC. It specifies CASSPGASGETQYF.

The gene calls are TRBV5-4 and TRBJ2-3, with D possibly being TRBD1 (6 bases). Between the trimmed V and J ends, which lost 2 bases and 4 bases, there was a span of 8 bases. Germline loops: CDR1 SGHNT, CDR2 YYREEE (reference sequence). This CDR3 is 13 amino acids long. The CDR3 DNA reads as TGTGCCAGCAGCTTAAAGGGGGCAGATACGCAGTATTTT. Its protein is CASSLKGADTQYF.

This clone was counted once. The J gene is TRBJ2-3, the V gene TRBV10-3, with 7 bases identical to TRBD1. The CDR3 runs to 15 residues. Germline CDR1 ENHRY, CDR2 SYGVKD. The V gene end was trimmed by 3 bases and the J gene end by 4 bases; junction bases not matched to a gene: 7. CDR3 loop: CAISERGGLADTQYF. The DNA of the CDR3 is TGTGCCATCAGTGAACGAGGGGGCCTCGCAGATACGCAGTATTTT.

The chain recombines TRBV5-1 with TRBJ2-1; TRBD2 might be the D (5 bases). The CDR3 is 15 residues long. The germline CDR1 and CDR2 sequences are SGHRS and YFSETQ. With 0 bases removed from V and 6 bases from J, the gap between germline ends came to 13 bases. The CDR3: CASSLGASKANEQFF. CDR3 DNA: TGCGCCAGCAGCTTGGGAGCTAGCAAGGCCAATGAGCAGTTCTTC.

Remarks on this clone: Compared with germline, one end of the junction differs, possibly owing to a read error. J is TRBJ2-2 and V is TRBV18, with a weak D call TRBD2 (5 bases). Germline values: CDR1 KGHSH, CDR2 LQKENI. The CDR3 spans 13 residues. CDR3 in amino acids: CASSPLSGSTRVF. The CDR3 region has the DNA TGTGCCAGCTCACCACTTTCTGGGTCGACGAGGGTTTTT.

Details on this clone: A much larger clone lies a single base off, so this may be a read error. The chain is built from TRBV30 and TRBJ1-4; D might be TRBD1 (6 bases). The germline gives CDR1 GTSNPN, CDR2 SVGIG (reference sequence). The CDR3 has 14 residues. As DNA, the CDR3 is TGTGTCTGGAGTGTATCACAGGGCGGAAGAAAACTGTTTTTT. Translated, it gives CVWSVSQGGRKLFF.

As to this clone: The same CDR3 also results from other DNA sequences found in this sample. The rearrangement uses TRBV29-1 and TRBJ1-5; 10 bases align to TRBD1. Looked up from germline, CDR1 is SQVTM and CDR2 is ANQGSEA. V was pared by 0 bases and J by 7 bases, with 0 bases of the junction left unmatched. This CDR3 is built from 13 residues. The CDR3 DNA reads as TGCAGCGTTGAAGAGGACAGGGGGCAGCCCCAGCATTTT. Translating it yields CSVEEDRGQPQHF. The variable domain in full, with the rest retrieved from reference TRBV29-1 and TRBJ1-5, is SAVISQKPSRDICQRGTSLTIQCQVDSQVTMMFWYRQQPGQSLTLIATANQGSEATYESGFVIDKFPISRPNLTFSTLTVSNMSPEDSSIYLCSVEEDRGQPQHFGDGTRLSIL.

This chain joins TRBV21-1 and TRBJ2-2; TRBD1 is taken as the D call from the table, unchecked against the DNA. TRBV21-1 is a documented pseudogene. CDR3 length: 16 amino acids. CDR3 sequence reads: CASSVHRGEAAGELFF. In DNA form, the CDR3 reads TGTGCCAGCAGCGTACACAGGGGTGAGGCCGCCGGGGAGCTGTTTTTT.

The rearrangement links TRBV30 to TRBJ2-1; 8 bases are a match to TRBD2. The germline CDR1 and CDR2 sequences are GTSNPN and SVGIG (reference sequence). With V trimmed by 4 bases and J by 4 bases, 6 bases remained unmatched. The length of the CDR3 is 14 residues. DNA for the CDR3: TGTGCCTGGAACTGGGCGGGGGGTTACAATGAGCAGTTCTTC. Protein sequence: CAWNWAGGYNEQFF.

With respect to this clone: This sample also contains other DNA sequences that code for the same CDR3. V usage is TRBV10-3 and J usage is TRBJ2-2, with TRBD1 matching over 10 bases. This CDR3 is 16 amino acids long. Germline CDR1 ENHRY, CDR2 SYGVKD. The V gene end was trimmed by 6 bases and the J gene end by 4 bases; junction bases not matched to a gene: 8. The CDR3: CAISTSGTGVTGELFF. CDR3 in DNA: TGTGCCATCAGCACTTCCGGGACAGGGGTCACCGGGGAGCTGTTTTTT.

J is TRBJ2-2 and V is TRBV9; possible D gene TRBD2, 6 bases. V gave up 0 bases and J gave up 0 bases, with 9 bases separating them. CDR3 size: 16 residues. The germline V gene has CDR1 SGDLS and CDR2 YYNGEE. The CDR3 is CASSVAASANTGELFF. The CDR3 coding sequence is TGTGCCAGCAGCGTAGCGGCTAGCGCGAACACCGGGGAGCTGTTTTTT.

The chain couples TRBV6-1 to TRBJ2-3; the match to TRBD2 covers 14 bases. The junction had 1 base not matched to a gene; V was cut back by 1 base and J by 1 base. Per the germline V gene, CDR1 is MNHNS and CDR2 is SASEGT. The CDR3 loop spans 17 amino acids. DNA for the CDR3: TGTGCCAGCAGTGAAGGACTAGCGGGAGGGGGCACAGATACGCAGTATTTT. It codes for CASSEGLAGGGTDTQYF.

V is TRBV10-3 and J is TRBJ2-7; 9 bases align to TRBD1. Germline V lookup: CDR1 ENHRY, CDR2 SYGVKD. The CDR3 extends over 13 amino acids. With V trimmed by 2 bases and J by 5 bases, 1 base remained unmatched. The CDR3 sequence is CAISETGGNEQYF. The CDR3 DNA sequence: TGTGCCATCAGTGAGACAGGGGGCAACGAGCAGTACTTC.

A remark on this clone: Other nucleotide sequences in the sample specify the same CDR3. This rearrangement joins TRBV10-3 to TRBJ1-6, with D perhaps matching TRBD1 (5 bases). V was pared by 6 bases and J by 3 bases, with 9 bases between. The CDR3 is 14 residues long. Germline CDR1 reads ENHRY; CDR2 reads SYGVKD. In DNA, the CDR3 is TGTGCCATCAGCGGGACGGACTATAATTCACCCCTCCACTTT. Translation gives CAISGTDYNSPLHF.

This chain joins TRBV28 and TRBJ2-5; 9 positions agree with TRBD1. In germline, CDR1 is MDHEN, CDR2 SYDVKM. The V segment lost 5 bases and the J segment 5 bases; nucleotides outside the gene matches: 12. This CDR3 has 16 amino acids. For the CDR3, the DNA is TGTGCCAGCAGTCTTATCAACAGGGGGCGCGGGGAGACCCAGTACTTC. Translated, it gives CASSLINRGRGETQYF.